These 12 T cell receptor beta chains share one sample of origin, sequenced in a study of vaccination effects on CD4 cells after COVID-19. The antigens for these receptors are not known. Sequenced by immunoSEQ multiplex PCR; TCRdb stores in-frame clones only, minus some. Of just under 75,000 clones listed, 73% were seen once; the top ten hold about 2.3%. CD4+ T cell isolation took place after approximately ten days of culture. Subjects were given two BNT162b2 or mRNA-1273 vaccine doses. The sequences come from CD4+ T cells from PBMCs cultured without peptide, collected after COVID-19 vaccination. The source is a human donor who received a COVID-19 vaccine.

The rearrangement links TRBV4-3 to TRBJ1-2; TRBD1 matches 10 bases. J lost 2 bases, V lost 0 bases, and 6 bases had no gene match. The CDR3 is 17 amino acids. Germline assignment: CDR1 LGHNA and CDR2 YSLEER. In DNA, the CDR3 is TGCGCCAGCAGCCAAGACCCACGGACAGGGGGGAACTATGGCTACACCTTC. Protein product: CASSQDPRTGGNYGYTF.

Note on this clone: In the same sample, other DNA sequences code for this CDR3. The chain is built from TRBV24-1 and TRBJ2-5; 8 bases map to TRBD1. Germline CDR1 reads KGHDR; CDR2 reads SFDVKD. There are 15 residues in the CDR3. V dropped 2 bases and J dropped 5; count of bases not matched to a gene: 6. CDR3 nucleotides: TGTGCCACCAGTGATTCGACAGGGGCCGGGGAGACCCAGTACTTC. Its protein product is CATSDSTGAGETQYF.

The chain employs TRBV11-2 and TRBJ2-2; a weak D match, TRBD2 (6 bases). Per germline, CDR1 SGHAT and CDR2 FQNNGV. The CDR3 contains 18 residues. The V and J ends lost 7 bases and 2 bases respectively, with 23 bases between them. Here the CDR3 DNA reads TGTGCCAGCACCCCCATCGGAGGGCGAGCAATTAACACCGGGGAGCTGTTTTTT. It translates to CASTPIGGRAINTGELFF.

The V call is TRBV5-1, the J call TRBJ1-4; D may be TRBD1 (5 bases). The germline V gene has CDR1 SGHRS and CDR2 YFSETQ. Trimming cost V 1 base and J 2 bases, with 9 bases left between them. The CDR3 is 15 residues long. The DNA of the CDR3 is TGCGCCAGCAGCTTGTCAAAGGGGACTAATGAAAAACTGTTTTTT. This translates into CASSLSKGTNEKLFF.

V gene TRBV6-2 or TRBV6-3 combines with J gene TRBJ2-4; D assignment may be TRBD1 or TRBD2 (5 bases each). V was pared by 2 bases and J by 2 bases, with 13 bases between. This CDR3 has 16 amino acids. From germline, CDR1 is MNHEY and CDR2 SVGEGT. The CDR3 bases are TGTGCCAGCAGTTACGTGGGGGTCGGTTCCAAAAACATTCAGTACTTC. Translating it yields CASSYVGVGSKNIQYF.

This sequence joins TRBV28 and TRBJ1-6; 8 bases map to TRBD1. CDR1 and CDR2 (germline): MDHEN, SYDVKM. This CDR3 comprises 16 residues. The J segment lost 11 bases and the V segment lost 4 bases, leaving 13 bases of the junction unmatched. The CDR3 DNA is TGTGCCAGCAGTTCTGGGACAGGCCTACTCTTGCCACCCCTCCACTTT. Translated: CASSSGTGLLLPPLHF.

The chain couples TRBV5-1 to TRBJ1-2, with a tentative D call TRBD1 (5 bases). The CDR3 runs 17 residues. The V gene's germline CDR1 is SGHRS and CDR2 YFSETQ. With 1 base removed from V and 4 bases from J, the gap between germline ends came to 20 bases. CDR3 DNA sequence: TGCGCCAGCAGCTTGAAGTCCGACAGTCTTAGTTCCTATGGCTACACCTTC. Amino acid sequence: CASSLKSDSLSSYGYTF.

The chain joins TRBV29-1 to TRBJ2-3; possibly TRBD2 for D (5 bases). The germline V gene encodes CDR1 SQVTM and CDR2 ANQGSEA. The CDR3 spans 12 residues. The V end was cut by 4 bases, the J end by 6 bases, with 11 bases between. CDR3 sequence: CSVGELRDTQYF. The CDR3 DNA sequence: TGCAGCGTTGGGGAGTTAAGGGATACGCAGTATTTT.

This chain uses TRBV18 with TRBJ2-5, with TRBD2 as a possible D gene (5 bases). Looked up from germline, CDR1 is KGHSH and CDR2 is LQKENI. Deletions cut 3 bases from V and 1 base from J, with 6 bases between. This CDR3 has 13 amino acids. The CDR3 spells CASSPRGQETQYF. The CDR3 DNA follows: TGTGCCAGCTCACCTCGGGGCCAAGAGACCCAGTACTTC.

This chain joins TRBV2 and TRBJ1-5; unclear D gene. The CDR3 totals 15 residues. From germline, CDR1 is SNHLY and CDR2 FYNNEI. V was clipped by 4 bases and J by 6 bases, with 16 bases between them. This CDR3 reads CASSAERVSSQPQHF. The CDR3, as DNA: TGTGCCAGCAGTGCGGAAAGGGTATCTTCTCAGCCCCAGCATTTT.

The chain has TRBV29-1 and TRBJ2-1, with TRBD1 matching over 8 bases. Germline CDR1 SQVTM, CDR2 ANQGSEA. The CDR3 runs to 13 residues. V was clipped by 5 bases and J by 2 bases; unmatched bases: 2. CDR3 residues: CSVRQGTYNEQFF. DNA of the CDR3: TGCAGCGTTCGACAGGGGACCTACAATGAGCAGTTCTTC.

The chain has TRBV11-2 and TRBJ2-7; TRBD1 is a possible D gene (6 bases). The length of the CDR3 is 14 residues. Germline values: CDR1 SGHAT, CDR2 FQNNGV. V dropped 1 base and J dropped 5 bases, with 12 bases sitting between them. CDR3 nucleotides: TGTGCCAGCAGCTTAGGTCCAGGGGCGGACGAGCAGTACGTC. This translates into CASSLGPGADEQYV.